What follows are 16 T cell receptor beta chains derived from one specimen sequenced in a study of T cell repertoires in cytomegalovirus infection. One entry per CDR3 protein results from TCRdb running MiXCR on the reads. The sample has hundreds of thousands of distinct CDR3 sequences, approximately 31% seen once; the top ten hold over 12%. Their specific antigens are unknown. This material consisted of cultured CD8+ T cells from PBMCs, taken from culture after CMV antigen stimulation. These TCRs come from a human donor in good health (CMV status not recorded). Some clones in this sample may be carry-over from other donors' samples.

J is TRBJ2-1 and V is TRBV7-6, with 8 bases identical to TRBD2. This CDR3 has 12 amino acids. Per the germline V gene, CDR1 is SGHVS and CDR2 is FNYEAQ. Trimming removed 9 bases from V and 15 bases from J; junction bases left unmatched: 13. The CDR3 DNA reads TGTGCCAGTCGGGCGGGACTAGAGGTTCTGTTCTTC. It translates to CASRAGLEVLFF.

A word on this clonotype: A much more abundant neighbour one base away suggests this may be a read error. V is TRBV7-6 and J is TRBJ2-3, with TRBD2 matching over 13 bases. Per the germline V gene, CDR1 is SGHVS and CDR2 is FNYEAQ. The CDR3 spans 17 residues. CDR3 region: CVSSSWTSGREGDTQYF. In DNA, the CDR3 is TGTGTCAGCAGCTCATGGACTAGCGGGAGAGAGGGAGATACGCAGTATTTT.

V gene TRBV27 combines with J gene TRBJ2-7, with TRBD2 identical over 11 bases. The CDR3 runs to 13 residues. CDR1 is MNHEY, CDR2 SMNVEV, per germline (reference sequence). V gave up 6 bases and J gave up 2 bases; unmatched junction bases: 0. The CDR3: CASRLAGAYEQYF. The CDR3 DNA sequence: TGTGCCAGCAGACTAGCGGGGGCCTACGAGCAGTACTTC.

This clonotype was observed a few times. The rearrangement links TRBV15 to TRBJ1-1; D not certain. The germline gives CDR1 LNHNV, CDR2 YYDKDF (reference sequence). The CDR3 totals 13 residues. V was clipped by 1 base and J by 1 base, with 4 bases between them. CDR3 amino acids: CATSRVGNTEAFF. The CDR3 region has the DNA TGTGCCACCAGCAGAGTCGGGAACACTGAAGCTTTCTTT.

J is TRBJ2-3 and V is TRBV10-3; TRBD1 matches 10 bases. CDR1 and CDR2 from the germline V gene are ENHRY and SYGVKD. The CDR3 has 16 amino acids. Germline trimming cut 6 bases from V and 3 bases from J; bases unmatched to any gene: 9. CDR3 sequence: CAIRIAPGQGTDTQYF. The CDR3 DNA sequence: TGTGCCATCAGAATCGCTCCGGGACAGGGGACAGATACGCAGTATTTT.

This rearrangement joins TRBV12-3 or TRBV12-4 to TRBJ2-1; 8 nucleotides align to TRBD1. V shed 4 bases and J 5 bases; nucleotides not matched to a gene: 4. The CDR3 contains 14 residues. CDR3 loop: CASSYNRGDNEQFF. The DNA of the CDR3 is TGTGCCAGCAGTTATAACAGGGGGGACAATGAGCAGTTCTTC.

Only a few counts were recorded for this clonotype. The CDR3 sequence: CSAKAGEVYEQYV. CDR3 in DNA: TGCAGTGCTAAAGCGGGGGAGGTCTACGAGCAGTACGTC. The chain has TRBV20-1 and TRBJ2-7, with 8 bases that match TRBD2. The CDR3 length is 13 residues. CDR1 and CDR2 (germline): DFQATT, SNEGSKA (reference sequence). Trimming at V came to 4 bases and at J to 3 bases, leaving 5 bases not matched to a gene.

This clonotype was seen a handful of times. The chain combines TRBV7-9 with TRBJ2-3, with TRBD1 matching over 7 bases. Germline V gene data show CDR1 as SEHNR and CDR2 as FQNEAQ (reference sequence). V shed 5 bases, J shed 3 bases, and the junction held 8 bases outside the gene matches. The CDR3 runs to 15 residues. Here the CDR3 reads CASSLLGTATDTQYF. The CDR3 nucleotides read TGTGCCAGCAGCCTCCTAGGGACAGCGACAGATACGCAGTATTTT. Together with reference TRBV7-9 and TRBJ2-3, the CDR3 gives the full variable domain: DTGVSQNPRHKITKRGQNVTFRCDPISEHNRLYWYRQTLGQGPEFLTYFQNEAQLEKSRLLSDRFSAERPKGSFSTLEIQRTEQGDSAMYLCASSLLGTATDTQYFGPGTRLTVL.

This chain uses TRBV2 with TRBJ1-2; D is undetermined. Trimming stripped 4 bases from V and 2 bases from J, with 11 bases between. Looked up from germline, CDR1 is SNHLY and CDR2 is FYNNEI. This CDR3 has 14 residues. The CDR3 reads CASSGIVGNYGYTF. The DNA for the CDR3 is TGTGCCAGCAGTGGAATCGTGGGAAACTATGGCTACACCTTC.

The gene calls are TRBV6-2 or TRBV6-3 and TRBJ2-7; 7 bases align to TRBD1. With 4 bases clipped from V and 6 bases from J, the junction kept 9 bases outside the gene matches. CDR1 and CDR2 (germline): MNHEY, SVGEGT. This CDR3 has 14 residues. CDR3 loop: CASSSTRYRGEQYV. The CDR3 DNA sequence: TGTGCCAGCAGTTCCACCCGTTACAGGGGCGAGCAGTACGTC.

The V gene is TRBV3-1, the J gene TRBJ2-2; 10 positions agree with TRBD2. J gave up 3 bases and V 3 bases, and 4 bases lay outside the gene matches. There are 16 residues in the CDR3. The germline gives CDR1 LGHDT, CDR2 YNNKEL (reference sequence). CDR3 sequence reads: CASSQRGLADTGELFF. CDR3 nucleotides: TGTGCCAGCAGCCAGAGAGGACTAGCGGACACCGGGGAGCTGTTTTTT.

This clonotype has a handful of counts. The chain carries TRBV5-4 and TRBJ1-4, with 9 bases fitting TRBD1. J was trimmed by 5 bases and V by 7 bases; bases with no gene match: 9. The germline V gene encodes CDR1 SGHNT and CDR2 YYREEE (reference sequence). The CDR3 runs to 15 residues. CDR3 in amino acids: CASGATGTGNEKLFF. The CDR3 bases are TGTGCCAGCGGGGCCACCGGGACAGGGAATGAAAAACTGTTTTTT. The whole variable domain, remainder taken from reference TRBV5-4 and TRBJ1-4, is ETGVTQSPTHLIKTRGQQVTLRCSSQSGHNTVSWYQQALGQGPQFIFQYYREEENGRGNFPPRFSGLQFPNYSSELNVNALELDDSALYLCASGATGTGNEKLFFGSGTQLSVL.

J is TRBJ2-7 and V is TRBV13; D is possibly TRBD2 (5 bases). V was cut by 5 bases and J by 6 bases, with 20 bases left in between. CDR1 is PRHDT, CDR2 FYEKMQ, per germline (reference sequence). This CDR3 has 15 residues. This CDR3 is CASSGRVPGNREQYV. The CDR3, as DNA: TGTGCCAGCAGCGGTAGGGTGCCGGGGAACCGCGAGCAGTACGTC.

The genes are TRBV7-3 and TRBJ2-7, with 8 bases identical to TRBD1. Looked up from germline, CDR1 is SGHTA and CDR2 is FQGTGA. Losses at the gene ends were 3 bases for V and 3 bases for J; bases not matched to a gene: 10. The CDR3 is 16 residues long. In DNA form, the CDR3 reads TGTGCCAGCAGCTTCCCAGGACAGGGCCTTGACTACGAGCAGTACGTC. Protein sequence: CASSFPGQGLDYEQYV.

CDR3 bases: TGTGCCAGCAGCCCATTGGCGGTAGGAGGTCAGCCCCAGCATTTT. Translation: CASSPLAVGGQPQHF. The chain has TRBV7-6 and TRBJ1-5; no definite D call. Between the trimmed V and J ends, which lost 5 bases and 6 bases, there was a span of 17 bases. Germline values: CDR1 SGHVS, CDR2 FNYEAQ. This CDR3 has 15 amino acids.

Comments on this clonotype: Germline and junction disagree at one end, which may indicate a read error. This chain links TRBV4-2 with TRBJ2-1; TRBD2 agrees at 13 bases. In germline, CDR1 is LGHNA, CDR2 YNFKEQ. There are 16 residues in the CDR3. The CDR3 nucleotides read TGTGCTAGCAGCACCACTAGCGGGGGGGCCAGGGATGAGCAGTTCTTC. It encodes CASSTTSGGARDEQFF.